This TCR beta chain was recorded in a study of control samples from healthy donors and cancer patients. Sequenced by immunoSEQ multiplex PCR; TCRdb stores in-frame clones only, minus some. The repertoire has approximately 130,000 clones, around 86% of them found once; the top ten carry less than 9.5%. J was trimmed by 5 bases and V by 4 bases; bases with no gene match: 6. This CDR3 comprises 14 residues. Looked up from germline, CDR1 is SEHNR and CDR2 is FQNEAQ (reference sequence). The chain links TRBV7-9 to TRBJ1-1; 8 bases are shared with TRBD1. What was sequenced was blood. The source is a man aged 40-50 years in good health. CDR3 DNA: TGTGCCAGCAGCTCCCTGGACAGGGCGACTGAAGCTTTCTTT. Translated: CASSSLDRATEAFF.